Presented here are 10 T cell receptor beta chains from one specimen sequenced in a study of blood T cell repertoires in COVID-19. The protocol was immunoSEQ multiplex PCR, while the TCRdb copy is restricted to in-frame clones and leaves out a portion. The sample lists around 250,000 clones, about 91% occurring once. Sequences were obtained from PBMCs or T cells enriched from blood (not recorded which). These receptors all stem from a man in his forties who had been exposed to COVID-19.

V usage is TRBV14 and J usage is TRBJ2-7, with a weak D call TRBD1 (5 bases). Deletions cut 5 bases from V and 6 bases from J, with 11 bases between. This CDR3 is built from 12 residues. Germline CDR1 and CDR2: SGHDN and FVKESK. The DNA for the CDR3 is TGTGCCAGCAGCTTCAGGGTCTCCGAGCAGTACTTC. Amino acid sequence: CASSFRVSEQYF.

The chain links TRBV10-3 to TRBJ2-7, with 8 bases lining up with TRBD1. J gave up 4 bases and V 3 bases, and 8 bases lay outside the gene matches. The CDR3 length is 15 residues. Looked up from germline, CDR1 is ENHRY and CDR2 is SYGVKD. For the CDR3, the DNA is TGTGCCATCAGTGAATTCCGGACAGGGAAATACGAGCAGTACTTC. It is translated as CAISEFRTGKYEQYF.

V gene TRBV28 combines with J gene TRBJ2-7; D is ambiguous. Germline V gives CDR1 MDHEN, CDR2 SYDVKM. Trimming took off 3 bases at V and 0 bases at J, with 12 bases between the two ends. CDR3 length: 15 amino acids. This chain's CDR3 is CASSFSSGGSYEQYF. CDR3 DNA: TGTGCCAGCAGTTTCTCCTCCGGCGGCTCCTACGAGCAGTACTTC.

CDR3 DNA sequence: TGTGCCAGCAGCTTAGGAGACGCGGGAGACACCATATATTTT. As protein: CASSLGDAGDTIYF. The V and J genes are TRBV11-2 and TRBJ1-3; D unresolved. V shed 1 base and J shed 8 bases, with 12 bases lying between them. Germline CDR1 reads SGHAT; CDR2 reads FQNNGV. The CDR3 has 14 residues.

This chain uses TRBV11-2 with TRBJ1-2, with TRBD1 matching 8 bases. CDR3 size: 18 residues. The germline V gene has CDR1 SGHAT and CDR2 FQNNGV. V shed 3 bases, J shed 1 base, and the junction held 13 bases outside the gene matches. CDR3 sequence (DNA): TGTGCCAGCAGCTTGATTACTCTCCGGGACAGGAGTAACTATGGCTACACCTTC. Amino acid sequence: CASSLITLRDRSNYGYTF.

The CDR3 coding sequence is TGTGCTAGTGGTTTGGTACTGGCTAGCACCGGGGAGCTGTTTTTT. This sequence encodes CASGLVLASTGELFF. The V call is TRBV12-5, the J call TRBJ2-2, with D uncertain. V was pared by 0 bases and J by 4 bases, with 9 bases between. Per germline, CDR1 LGHNT and CDR2 FRNRAP. The CDR3 has 15 amino acids.

This clone was detected once. The V gene is TRBV6-1, the J gene TRBJ2-2; TRBD2 is a possible D gene (5 bases). Looked up from germline, CDR1 is MNHNS and CDR2 is SASEGT. The CDR3 has 14 amino acids. Trimming removed 2 bases from V and 3 bases from J, with 7 bases in between. The CDR3 DNA follows: TGTGCCAGCAGTGAAAGCGGTTACACCGGGGAGCTGTTTTTT. Translated: CASSESGYTGELFF.

The gene calls are TRBV19 and TRBJ2-2; 8 bases fit TRBD2. This CDR3 contains 15 residues. V shed 9 bases, J shed 5 bases, and the junction held 11 bases outside the gene matches. Per germline, CDR1 LNHDA and CDR2 SQIVND (reference sequence). The CDR3 nucleotides read TGTGCCAGCCAGTCGGGGGGGAGTGGAACCGGGGAGCTGTTTTTT. Amino acids: CASQSGGSGTGELFF.

This chain uses TRBV6-1 with TRBJ2-7; no clear D gene. Germline-derived CDR1 and CDR2 are MNHNS and SASEGT. Between the trimmed V and J ends, which lost 3 bases and 1 base, there was a span of 16 bases. The CDR3 runs to 16 residues. The CDR3 nucleotides are TGTGCCAGCAGTGATATTAGTGGTCACAGATCCTACGAGCAGTACTTC. Protein product: CASSDISGHRSYEQYF.

The V call is TRBV30, the J call TRBJ2-1; 8 nucleotides agree with TRBD2. Germline CDR1 is GTSNPN and CDR2 is SVGIG (reference sequence). With V trimmed by 0 bases and J by 6 bases, 1 base remained unmatched. This CDR3 comprises 13 residues. The CDR3 spells CAWSVSGSNEQFF. The DNA for the CDR3 is TGTGCCTGGAGTGTAAGCGGGAGCAATGAGCAGTTCTTC.